The text below deals with one TCR beta chain. What it binds is not known. These data originate in a study of T-cell memory formation after mild COVID-19. Via MiXCR, TCRdb re-called the 5' RACE reads, giving one row per CDR3 protein. The sample records 150,000 to 200,000 distinct CDR3 sequences, about 22% being singletons. The CDR3 is made up of 16 amino acids. Trimming cost V 4 bases and J 3 bases, with 20 bases left between them. The germline V gene encodes CDR1 SGDLS and CDR2 YYNGEE. Findings and limits, study-wide: Specificity for SARS-CoV-2 was not confirmed among the second-wave clones peaking on day 37.

Material: PBMCs or a T cell subset sorted from them (not recorded which). The chain is built from TRBV9 and TRBJ2-7; TRBD1 might be the D (5 bases). The TCR comes from an adult woman who had mild COVID-19 (a few samples of this study predate the infection). Cell type and time point are not known. The CDR3 DNA is TGTGCCAGCAGCCTGGGTGGGGCAGAAGCCTACTACGAGCAGTACTTC. Its protein is CASSLGGAEAYYEQYF.